The source of this T cell receptor beta chain is a study of blood T cell repertoires in COVID-19. J gave up 4 bases and V 6 bases, and 0 bases lay outside the gene matches. The CDR3 extends over 12 amino acids. Germline CDR1 reads MNHEY; CDR2 reads SMNVEV (reference sequence). In the study's own analysis: For nucleated cells, counts were estimated from reference gene primer amplification. Data came from immunoSEQ multiplex PCR; TCRdb stores just in-frame clones and leaves some out. The D gene and trimming were derived from the DNA, and the V and J assignments and clone size from that table. The profile shows roughly 150,000 clones, around 83% of them singletons.

The sequenced sample was peripheral blood. This TCR was sampled from a woman older than 75 with acute or convalescent COVID-19. The chain couples TRBV27 to TRBJ1-5; TRBD1 matches at 7 bases. In nucleotides, the CDR3 is TGTGCCAGCAGGACAGGGAATCAGCCCCAGCATTTT. Amino acid sequence: CASRTGNQPQHF.